This T cell receptor beta chain emerged from a study of response to subunit inactivated influenza vaccine (dated by TCRdb to 2016 to 2019). In terms of the full investigation: To follow how T cells responded to a trivalent subunit inactivated influenza vaccine, the researchers relied on deep quantitative profiling of the T cell receptor repertoire.

General conclusions and limits of the study: The authors suggested that each seasonal influenza vaccination may recruit only a limited number of new T cells.

The receptor library was made with RT-PCR. The reads were generated on an Illumina HiSeq 2500. TCRdb handled the public reads itself, with Q25 trimming in fastp and clone calling in MiXCR, and kept productive beta chains. All rows with the same CDR3 protein become a single entry with the most common DNA and genes. The sample data list under 200,000 distinct CDR3 sequences, and under 13% of these were observed just once. The ten most abundant clones make up over 10% of the sample. This clonotype was picked up many times. What this receptor recognizes is not known. Per-base qualities were not stored, and no clone one base away is much larger. Trimming leaves V shorter by 1 base and J shorter by 1 base, with the junction holding 8 bases beyond the gene matches. Including cysteine and phenylalanine, the CDR3 has 17 amino acids. The DNA shown is the 51-base CDR3, in frame from base 1. Taken with the paper, the label for time point translates to: approximately 40 days after influenza vaccine administration.

The specimen comprised non-naive T cells sorted from PBMCs, sampled 45 days after vaccination. This sample's cell subset or site label indicates: memory T cell fraction. The TCR comes from a man aged 45 to 65 who received an inactivated influenza vaccine. Donor details come from another sample of the same person, matched by shared clones. This receptor chain uses TRBV12-3 or TRBV12-4 and TRBJ2-7, with TRBD2 identical over 9 junction bases. Here the CDR3 is given as CASSLGAGGPTSYEQYF. Here is the DNA: TGTGCCAGCAGTTTAGGAGCGGGGGGTCCTACTTCCTACGAGCAGTACTTC.